The sequence of this TCR beta chain was determined in a study of blood T cell repertoires in COVID-19. About the research overall: From T cells, B-cell-depleted T cells, or PBMCs came the material, which was cDNA or gDNA.

CDR3 length: 13 residues. Deletions cut 7 bases from V and 3 bases from J, with 13 bases between. Per the study methods: Amplification of reference gene primers was used by the study to estimate nucleated cell counts. The table came from immunoSEQ multiplex PCR; TCRdb's copy has only in-frame clones and leaves some out. From that table come the V and J calls and clone size; the DNA was used to work out D and trimming. The table lists tens of thousands of clones, 75% to 85% of them singletons, with 10% to 15% in the top ten. V usage is TRBV12-3 or TRBV12-4 and J usage is TRBJ2-7, with no clear D. Sequencing was done on a sample of peripheral blood. This TCR was sampled from a human donor in a cohort sampled during active COVID-19. CDR3 sequence reads: CASTSDEDYEQYF. The CDR3 coding sequence is TGTGCCAGCACCTCGGATGAGGACTACGAGCAGTACTTC.